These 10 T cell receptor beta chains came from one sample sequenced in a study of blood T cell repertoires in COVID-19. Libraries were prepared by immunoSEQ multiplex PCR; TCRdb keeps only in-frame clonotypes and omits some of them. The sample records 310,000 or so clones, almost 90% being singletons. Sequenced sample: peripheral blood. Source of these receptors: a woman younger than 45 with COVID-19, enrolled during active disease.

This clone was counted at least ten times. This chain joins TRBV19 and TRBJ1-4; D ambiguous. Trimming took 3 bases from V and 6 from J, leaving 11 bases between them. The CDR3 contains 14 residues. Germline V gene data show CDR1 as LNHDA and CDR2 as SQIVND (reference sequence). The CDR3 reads CASSISSMDEKLFF. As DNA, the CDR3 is TGTGCCAGTAGTATCTCGTCTATGGATGAAAAACTGTTTTTT.

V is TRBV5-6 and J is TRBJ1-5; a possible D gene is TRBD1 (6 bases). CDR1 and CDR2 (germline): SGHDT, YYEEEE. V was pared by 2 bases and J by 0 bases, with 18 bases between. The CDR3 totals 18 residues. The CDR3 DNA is TGTGCCAGCAGCTTCTATGACAGGTATTTTTATAGCAATCAGCCCCAGCATTTT. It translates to CASSFYDRYFYSNQPQHF.

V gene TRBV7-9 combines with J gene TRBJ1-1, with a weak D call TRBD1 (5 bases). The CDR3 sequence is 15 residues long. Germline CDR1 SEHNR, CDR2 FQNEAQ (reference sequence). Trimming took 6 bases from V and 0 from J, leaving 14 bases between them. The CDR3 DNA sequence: TGTGCCAGCAGTCCAATGGCAGGGTTGAACACTGAAGCTTTCTTT. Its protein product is CASSPMAGLNTEAFF.

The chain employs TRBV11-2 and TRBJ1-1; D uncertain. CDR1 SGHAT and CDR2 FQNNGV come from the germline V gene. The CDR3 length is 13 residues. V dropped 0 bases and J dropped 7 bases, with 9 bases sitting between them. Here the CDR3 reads CASSLDRAIEAFF. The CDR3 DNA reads TGTGCCAGCAGCTTAGATCGAGCAATTGAAGCTTTCTTT.

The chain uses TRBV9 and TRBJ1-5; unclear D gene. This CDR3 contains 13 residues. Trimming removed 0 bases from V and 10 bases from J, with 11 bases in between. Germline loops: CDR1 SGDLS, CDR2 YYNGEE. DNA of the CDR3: TGTGCCAGCAGCGTAGGCCTCGACAAACCCCAGCATTTT. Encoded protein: CASSVGLDKPQHF.

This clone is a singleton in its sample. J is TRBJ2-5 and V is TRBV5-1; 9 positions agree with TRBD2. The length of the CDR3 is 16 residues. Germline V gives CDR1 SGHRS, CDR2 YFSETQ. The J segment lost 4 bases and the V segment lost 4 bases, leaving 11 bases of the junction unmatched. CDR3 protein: CASSLGGLAGRETQYF. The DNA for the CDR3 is TGCGCCAGCAGCCTCGGTGGCCTAGCGGGAAGAGAGACCCAGTACTTC.

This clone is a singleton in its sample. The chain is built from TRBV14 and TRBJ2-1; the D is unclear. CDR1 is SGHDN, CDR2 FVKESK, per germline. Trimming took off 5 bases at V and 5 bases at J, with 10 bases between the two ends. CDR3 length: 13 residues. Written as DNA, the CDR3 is TGTGCCAGCAGCTACGCAAGCCACAATGAGCAGTTCTTC. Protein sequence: CASSYASHNEQFF.

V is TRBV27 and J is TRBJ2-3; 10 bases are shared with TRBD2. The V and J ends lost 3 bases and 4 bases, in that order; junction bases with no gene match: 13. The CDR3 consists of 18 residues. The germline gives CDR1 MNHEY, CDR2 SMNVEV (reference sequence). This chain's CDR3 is CASSLNREREGNADTQYF. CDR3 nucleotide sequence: TGTGCCAGCAGTTTGAATAGGGAGCGGGAGGGTAATGCAGATACGCAGTATTTT.

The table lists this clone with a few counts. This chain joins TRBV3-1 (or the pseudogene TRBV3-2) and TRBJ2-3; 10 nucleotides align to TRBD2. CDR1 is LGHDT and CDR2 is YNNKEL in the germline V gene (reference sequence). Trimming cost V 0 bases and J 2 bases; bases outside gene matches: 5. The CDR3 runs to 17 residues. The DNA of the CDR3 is TGTGCCAGCAGCCAAGAATCAGCGGGGGGGCCCACAGATACGCAGTATTTT. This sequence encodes CASSQESAGGPTDTQYF.

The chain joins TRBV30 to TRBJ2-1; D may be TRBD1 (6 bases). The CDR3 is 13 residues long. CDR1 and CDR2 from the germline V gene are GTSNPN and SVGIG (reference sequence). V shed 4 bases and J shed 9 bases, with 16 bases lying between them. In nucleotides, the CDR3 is TGTGCCTGGACAAGGGGTGGGGGCGGTGAGCAGTTCTTC. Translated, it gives CAWTRGGGGEQFF. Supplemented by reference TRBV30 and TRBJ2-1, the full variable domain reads SQTIHQWPATLVQPVGSPLSLECTVEGTSNPNLYWYRQAAGRGLQLLFYSVGIGQISSEVPQNLSASRPQDRQFILSSKKLLLSDSGFYLCAWTRGGGGEQFFGPGTRLTVL.